The text below deals with one T cell receptor (beta chain). Its specific antigen is unknown. It has no much larger one-base neighbor in the sample; base qualities were not kept. This entry belongs to a study of radiotherapy plus CTLA-4 blockade in lung cancer (dated by TCRdb to 2017 to 2018). Broadly, across the study: Among the enrolled patients, about 20% had an objective response, and 25% to 40% reached disease control.

V loses 0 bases, J loses 6 bases, and the germline ends lie 17 bases apart. CDR1 and CDR2, per the germline V gene (reference sequence), are GTSNPN and SVGIG. The CDR3 measures 15 amino acids from cysteine to phenylalanine. Of all the DNA, just the CDR3 is kept, 45 bases in frame from base 1. Libraries came from the immunoSEQ multiplex PCR assay. TCRdb limited this immuneACCESS table to in-frame rearrangements with V and J called. A share of clones is missing; checked studies link under half to unresolved V genes, and the rest is unexplained. The sample includes tens of thousands of clones, with roughly 86% observed a single time. Clones ranked in the top ten supply around 4.8% of the sample. Focal radiation therapy combined with CTLA-4 blockade (ipilimumab) was tested in patients with chemo-refractory metastatic non-small-cell lung cancer. Study-level results and caveats: After treatment with radiotherapy and ipilimumab, TCR clones that came from tumors expanded in the peripheral blood. The strongest predictors of response, as reported, were early dynamic changes in blood T cell clones along with a rise in serum interferon-beta after radiation.

The origin of this receptor is a human donor with non-small cell lung cancer whose response to radiotherapy plus ipilimumab could not be evaluated. This receptor chain uses TRBV30 and TRBJ1-2; the D gene is perhaps TRBD1, from 6 matching bases. Material: peripheral blood, obtained from a patient treated with radiotherapy plus ipilimumab. Here is the DNA: TGTGCCTGGAGTGTAATCCTCCAGGGGCTACATGGCTACACCTTC. It encodes CAWSVILQGLHGYTF.